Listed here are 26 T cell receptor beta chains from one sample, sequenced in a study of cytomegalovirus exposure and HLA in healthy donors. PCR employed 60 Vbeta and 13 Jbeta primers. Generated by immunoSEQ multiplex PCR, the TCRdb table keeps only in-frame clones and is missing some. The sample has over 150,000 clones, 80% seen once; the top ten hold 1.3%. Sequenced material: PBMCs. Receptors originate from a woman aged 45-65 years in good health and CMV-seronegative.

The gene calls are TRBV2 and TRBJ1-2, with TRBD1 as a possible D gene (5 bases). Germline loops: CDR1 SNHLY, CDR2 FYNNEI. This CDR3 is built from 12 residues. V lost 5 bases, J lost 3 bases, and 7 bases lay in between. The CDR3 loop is CASSQTDYGYTF. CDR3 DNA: TGTGCCAGCAGTCAGACAGACTATGGCTACACCTTC.

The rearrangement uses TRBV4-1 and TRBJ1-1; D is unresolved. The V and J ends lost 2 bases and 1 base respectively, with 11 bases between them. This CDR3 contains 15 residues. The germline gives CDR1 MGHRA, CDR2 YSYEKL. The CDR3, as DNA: TGCGCCAGCAGCCAACCCCGTATCAGGAACACTGAAGCTTTCTTT. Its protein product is CASSQPRIRNTEAFF.

For the CDR3, the DNA is TGCAGCGTTGTGGGTAGGGGGTGGAATGAGCAGTTCTTC. Protein: CSVVGRGWNEQFF. The chain has TRBV29-1 and TRBJ2-1, with D possibly matching TRBD1 (6 bases). The CDR3 contains 13 residues. V was clipped by 4 bases and J by 7 bases, with 14 bases between them. Per germline, CDR1 SQVTM and CDR2 ANQGSEA.

In DNA form, the CDR3 reads TGTGCCAGCAGCTCCGGACAGCAGACATATGGCTACACCTTC. Its protein is CASSSGQQTYGYTF. This sequence joins TRBV7-9 and TRBJ1-2; weak D call: TRBD1 (6 bases). Germline CDR1 reads SEHNR; CDR2 reads FQNEAQ (reference sequence). The CDR3 extends over 14 amino acids. V was pared by 4 bases and J by 5 bases, with 14 bases between.

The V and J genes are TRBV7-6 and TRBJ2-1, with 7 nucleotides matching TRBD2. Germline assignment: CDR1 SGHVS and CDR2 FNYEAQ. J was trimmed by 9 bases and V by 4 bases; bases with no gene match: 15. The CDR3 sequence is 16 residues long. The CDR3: CASSSPGLPGSGEQFF. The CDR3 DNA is TGTGCCAGCAGCTCCCCGGGACTACCGGGCTCCGGTGAGCAGTTCTTC. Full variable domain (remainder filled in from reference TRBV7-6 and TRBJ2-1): GAGVSQSPRYKVTKRGQDVALRCDPISGHVSLYWYRQALGQGPEFLTYFNYEAQQDKSGLPNDRFSAERPEGSISTLTIQRTEQRDSAMYRCASSSPGLPGSGEQFFGPGTRLTVL.

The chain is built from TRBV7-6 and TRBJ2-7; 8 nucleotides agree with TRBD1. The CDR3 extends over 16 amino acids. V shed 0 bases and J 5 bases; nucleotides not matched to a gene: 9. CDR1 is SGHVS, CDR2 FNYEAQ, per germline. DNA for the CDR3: TGTGCCAGCAGCTTAGCGAGCAGGGGGCAAACCCACGAGCAGTACTTC. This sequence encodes CASSLASRGQTHEQYF.

CDR3 in amino acids: CASSIPGLAGVEQFF. The CDR3 DNA is TGTGCCAGCAGCATACCGGGACTAGCGGGAGTGGAGCAGTTCTTC. The chain employs TRBV5-4 and TRBJ2-1, with TRBD2 matching 14 bases. The CDR3 has 15 residues. CDR1 SGHNT and CDR2 YYREEE come from the germline V gene (reference sequence). V was clipped by 4 bases and J by 10 bases; unmatched bases: 7.

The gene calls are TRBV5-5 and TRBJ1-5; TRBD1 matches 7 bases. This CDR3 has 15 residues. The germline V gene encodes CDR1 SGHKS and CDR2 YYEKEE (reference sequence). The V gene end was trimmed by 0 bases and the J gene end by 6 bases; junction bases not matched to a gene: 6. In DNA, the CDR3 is TGTGCCAGCAGCTTGGAAACAGGGGCTGGTCAGCCCCAGCATTTT. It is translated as CASSLETGAGQPQHF.

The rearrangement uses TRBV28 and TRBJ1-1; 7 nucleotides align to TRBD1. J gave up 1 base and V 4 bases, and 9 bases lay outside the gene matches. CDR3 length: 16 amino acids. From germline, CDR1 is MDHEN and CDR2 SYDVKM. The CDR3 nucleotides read TGTGCCAGCAGTTCCGCATTGACAGGGTGGAACACTGAAGCTTTCTTT. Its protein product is CASSSALTGWNTEAFF.

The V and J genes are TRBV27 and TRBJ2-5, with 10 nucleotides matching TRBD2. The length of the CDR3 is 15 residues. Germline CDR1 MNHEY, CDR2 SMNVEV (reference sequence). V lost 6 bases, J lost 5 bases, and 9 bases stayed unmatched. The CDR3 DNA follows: TGTGCCAGCAGAGTTCTAGCGGGAGTTTATGAGACCCAGTACTTC. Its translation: CASRVLAGVYETQYF.

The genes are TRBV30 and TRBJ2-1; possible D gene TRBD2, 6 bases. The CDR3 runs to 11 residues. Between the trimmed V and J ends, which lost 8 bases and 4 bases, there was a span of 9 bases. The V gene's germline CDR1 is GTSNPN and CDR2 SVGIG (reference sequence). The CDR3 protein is CAVGSYNEQFF. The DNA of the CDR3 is TGTGCCGTCGGGAGTTACAATGAGCAGTTCTTC.

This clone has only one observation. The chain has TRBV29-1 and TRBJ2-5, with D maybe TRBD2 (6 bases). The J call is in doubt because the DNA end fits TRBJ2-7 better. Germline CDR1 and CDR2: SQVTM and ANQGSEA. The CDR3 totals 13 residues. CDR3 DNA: TGCAGCGCCTTGGGCAGGGAGGAGTACGAGCAGTACTTC. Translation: CSALGREEYEQYF.

The CDR3, as DNA: TGTGCCAGTAGTATAGGAGGAACAGGGGAGAACTATGGCTACACCTTC. This translates into CASSIGGTGENYGYTF. The chain has TRBV19 and TRBJ1-2; TRBD1 matches 7 bases. The CDR3 extends over 16 amino acids. V was clipped by 1 base and J by 2 bases; unmatched bases: 7. From germline, CDR1 is LNHDA and CDR2 SQIVND (reference sequence).

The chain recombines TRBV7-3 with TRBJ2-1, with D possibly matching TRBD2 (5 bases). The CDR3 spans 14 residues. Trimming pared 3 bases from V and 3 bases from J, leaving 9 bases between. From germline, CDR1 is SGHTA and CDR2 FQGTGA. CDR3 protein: CASSLRENYNEQFF. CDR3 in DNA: TGTGCCAGCAGCTTGAGGGAAAACTACAATGAGCAGTTCTTC.

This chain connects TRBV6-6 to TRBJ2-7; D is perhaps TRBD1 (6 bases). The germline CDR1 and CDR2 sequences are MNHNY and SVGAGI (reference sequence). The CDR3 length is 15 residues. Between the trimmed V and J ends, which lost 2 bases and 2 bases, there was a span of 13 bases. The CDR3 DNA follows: TGTGCCAGCAGTTACAAATCGGACAGTACCTACGAGCAGTACTTC. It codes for CASSYKSDSTYEQYF.

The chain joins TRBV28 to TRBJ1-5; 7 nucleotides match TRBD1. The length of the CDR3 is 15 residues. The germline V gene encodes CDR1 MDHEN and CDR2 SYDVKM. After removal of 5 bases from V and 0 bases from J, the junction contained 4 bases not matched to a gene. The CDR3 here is CASSPGTVSNQPQHF. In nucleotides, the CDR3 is TGTGCCAGCAGTCCCGGGACAGTTAGCAATCAGCCCCAGCATTTT. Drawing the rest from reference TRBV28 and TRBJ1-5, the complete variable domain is DVKVTQSSRYLVKRTGEKVFLECVQDMDHENMFWYRQDPGLGLRLIYFSYDVKMKEKGDIPEGYSVSREKKERFSLILESASTNQTSMYLCASSPGTVSNQPQHFGDGTRLSIL.

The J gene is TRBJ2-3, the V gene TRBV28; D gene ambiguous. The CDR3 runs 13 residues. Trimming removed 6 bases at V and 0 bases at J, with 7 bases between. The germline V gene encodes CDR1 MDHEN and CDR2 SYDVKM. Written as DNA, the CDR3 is TGTGCCAGCAGGTCACAGAGCACAGATACGCAGTATTTT. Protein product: CASRSQSTDTQYF.

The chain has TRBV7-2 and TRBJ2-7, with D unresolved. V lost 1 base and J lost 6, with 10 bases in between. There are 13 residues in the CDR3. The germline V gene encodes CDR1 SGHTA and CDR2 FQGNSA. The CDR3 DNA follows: TGTGCCAGCAGCTTAGGCCTGTGGCTCGAGCAGTACTTC. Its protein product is CASSLGLWLEQYF.

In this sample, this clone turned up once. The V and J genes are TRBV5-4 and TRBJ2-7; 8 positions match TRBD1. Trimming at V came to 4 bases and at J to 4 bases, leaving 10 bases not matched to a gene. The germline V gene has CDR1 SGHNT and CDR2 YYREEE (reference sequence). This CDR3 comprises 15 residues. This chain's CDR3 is CASSQAGTGSYEQYF. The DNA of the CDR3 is TGTGCCAGCAGCCAGGCCGGGACAGGAAGTTACGAGCAGTACTTC. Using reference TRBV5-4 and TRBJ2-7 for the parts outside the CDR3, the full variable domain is ETGVTQSPTHLIKTRGQQVTLRCSSQSGHNTVSWYQQALGQGPQFIFQYYREEENGRGNFPPRFSGLQFPNYSSELNVNALELDDSALYLCASSQAGTGSYEQYFGPGTRLTVT.

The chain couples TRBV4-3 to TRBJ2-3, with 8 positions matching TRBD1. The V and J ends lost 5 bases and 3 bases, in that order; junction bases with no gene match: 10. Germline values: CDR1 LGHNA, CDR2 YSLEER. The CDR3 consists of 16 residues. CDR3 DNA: TGCGCCAGCAGCTCGTTCGGACAGGGAGGAACAGATACGCAGTATTTT. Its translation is CASSSFGQGGTDTQYF.

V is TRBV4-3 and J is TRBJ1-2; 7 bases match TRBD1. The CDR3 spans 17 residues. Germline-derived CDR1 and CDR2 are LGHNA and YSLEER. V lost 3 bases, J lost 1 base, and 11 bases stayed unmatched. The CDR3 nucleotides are TGCGCCAGCAGCCAGGATTACTACAGGGGCCTTAACTATGGCTACACCTTC. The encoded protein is CASSQDYYRGLNYGYTF.

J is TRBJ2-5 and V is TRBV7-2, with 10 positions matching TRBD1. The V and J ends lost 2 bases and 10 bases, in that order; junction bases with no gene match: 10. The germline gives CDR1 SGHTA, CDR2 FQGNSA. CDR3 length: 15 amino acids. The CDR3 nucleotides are TGTGCCAGCAGCTTACAAGGGACAGGGGCGAGCGGCCAGTACTTC. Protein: CASSLQGTGASGQYF. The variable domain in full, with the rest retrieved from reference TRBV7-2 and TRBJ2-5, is GAGVSQSPSNKVTEKGKDVELRCDPISGHTALYWYRQSLGQGLEFLIYFQGNSAPDKSGLPSDRFSAERTGGSVSTLTIQRTQQEDSAVYLCASSLQGTGASGQYFGPGTRLLVL.

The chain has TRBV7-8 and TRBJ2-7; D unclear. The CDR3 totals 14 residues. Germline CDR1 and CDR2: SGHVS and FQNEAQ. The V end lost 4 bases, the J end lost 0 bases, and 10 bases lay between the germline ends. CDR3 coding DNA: TGTGCCAGCAGCTATAGCTCCCCCTCCTACGAGCAGTACTTC. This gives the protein CASSYSSPSYEQYF. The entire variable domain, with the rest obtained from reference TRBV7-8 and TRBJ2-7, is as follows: GAGVSQSPRYKVAKRGQDVALRCDPISGHVSLFWYQQALGQGPEFLTYFQNEAQLDKSGLPSDRFFAERPEGSVSTLKIQRTQQEDSAVYLCASSYSSPSYEQYFGPGTRLTVT.

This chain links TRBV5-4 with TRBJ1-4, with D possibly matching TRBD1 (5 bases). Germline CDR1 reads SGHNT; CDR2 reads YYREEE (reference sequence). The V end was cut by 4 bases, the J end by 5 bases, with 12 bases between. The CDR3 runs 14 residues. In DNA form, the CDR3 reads TGTGCCAGCAGCCCCGACAGATGGAATGAAAAACTGTTTTTT. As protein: CASSPDRWNEKLFF.

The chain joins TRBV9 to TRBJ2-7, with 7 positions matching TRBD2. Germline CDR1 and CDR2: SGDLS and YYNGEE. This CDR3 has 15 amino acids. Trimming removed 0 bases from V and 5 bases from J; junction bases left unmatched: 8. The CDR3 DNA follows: TGTGCCAGCAGCGTAGGCTGGGCAGGACTAGACGAGCAGTACTTC. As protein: CASSVGWAGLDEQYF.

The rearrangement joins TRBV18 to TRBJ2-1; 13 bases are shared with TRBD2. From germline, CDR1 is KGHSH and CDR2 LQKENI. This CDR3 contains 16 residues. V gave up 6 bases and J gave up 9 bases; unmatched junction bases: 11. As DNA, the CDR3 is TGTGCCAGCTCGCCAGGACTAGCGGGAGTCGGGAGTGAGCAGTTCTTC. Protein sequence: CASSPGLAGVGSEQFF.